The 4 T cell receptor beta chains below come from one sample, sequenced in a study of T cell responses to AZD1222 COVID-19 vaccine. Sequencing was performed with immunoSEQ multiplex PCR; in TCRdb, only in-frame clones are kept and a portion is missing. The table records around 140,000 clones, 89% of them present only once. The source was peripheral blood, collected on day 0 of AZD1222 vaccination. These receptor sequences come from an adult in good health.

This clone appeared a single time. This sequence joins TRBV29-1 and TRBJ2-7, with D uncertain. The CDR3 extends over 11 amino acids. The germline V gene has CDR1 SQVTM and CDR2 ANQGSEA. Trimming stripped 4 bases from V and 2 bases from J, with 6 bases between. Here the CDR3 DNA reads TGCAGCGTTGGCCTCACCTACGAGCAGTACTTC. It specifies CSVGLTYEQYF.

This chain uses TRBV30 with TRBJ2-7; 9 nucleotides match TRBD2. With V trimmed by 0 bases and J by 5 bases, 5 bases remained unmatched. CDR1 is GTSNPN and CDR2 is SVGIG in the germline V gene (reference sequence). The CDR3 consists of 14 residues. The DNA for the CDR3 is TGTGCCTGGAGTGTTGCGGGGGGGCCTGACGAGCAGTACTTC. The encoded protein is CAWSVAGGPDEQYF.

The V call is TRBV5-8, the J call TRBJ1-6; D is ambiguous. V lost 1 base to trimming and J lost 7 bases, with 0 bases between them. Germline V gene sequence: CDR1 SGHTS, CDR2 YDEGEE. The CDR3 has 11 residues. The CDR3 loop is CASSLNSPLHF. Written as DNA, the CDR3 is TGTGCCAGCAGCTTGAATTCACCCCTCCACTTT.

The chain uses TRBV9 and TRBJ2-1; 11 positions agree with TRBD2. Trimming took 5 bases from V and 8 from J; bases not matched to a gene: 3. CDR3 length equals 13 residues. In germline, CDR1 is SGDLS, CDR2 YYNGEE. In nucleotides, the CDR3 is TGTGCCAGCAGTGCGACTAGCGGGGATGAGCAGTTCTTC. Encoded protein: CASSATSGDEQFF. Using reference TRBV9 and TRBJ2-1 for the parts outside the CDR3, the full variable domain is DSGVTQTPKHLITATGQRVTLRCSPRSGDLSVYWYQQSLDQGLQFLIQYYNGEERAKGNILERFSAQQFPDLHSELNLSSLELGDSALYFCASSATSGDEQFFGPGTRLTVL.